This T cell receptor beta chain stems from a study of Ad26.COV2.S vaccination and SARS-CoV-2 variants. Study in general: Participants got Ad26.COV2.S intramuscularly, once or twice 56 days apart.

Profiled with immunoSEQ multiplex PCR; TCRdb holds only in-frame clones, not every one. The sample has roughly 450,000 clones, 75% to 95% seen once; the top ten hold 9% to 15%. The treatment is: over 15 received Ad26.COV2.S at low or high dose, single or two shots; several received placebo; per-sample allocation not given. Each sample was drawn 63 days after the first injection (of vaccine or placebo). This TCR came from a person between 18 and 65 years old who received the Ad26.COV2.S COVID-19 vaccine or a placebo. The sample here was peripheral blood, taken in a trial of Ad26.COV2.S vaccine versus placebo.

As DNA, the CDR3 is TGTGCCAGCAGCCTACTAGCGGGGTTAAACGATGAGCAGTTCTTC. Its translation: CASSLLAGLNDEQFF. This chain links TRBV7-9 with TRBJ2-1, with 10 bases fitting TRBD2. The trim removed 5 bases at V and 8 bases at J, leaving 9 bases unmatched. Germline CDR1 is SEHNR and CDR2 is FQNEAQ (reference sequence). CDR3 length: 15 residues.